This T cell receptor (beta chain) was observed in a study of shared clonotypes between healthy human individuals. Background on the study: The plates for each donor numbered three CD4 naive, three CD4 memory, two CD8 naive and one CD8 memory. The study, taken as a whole, reports: In the sorted subsets, rarefaction showed sequencing was incomplete despite large depth. Naive subsets typically showed greater estimated richness than memory subsets.

Germline loops: CDR1 SGHNT, CDR2 YYREEE (reference sequence). The CDR3 is 13 residues long. Trimming stripped 5 bases from V and 8 bases from J, with 16 bases between. With regard to this clone: What it binds is unknown.

TCRdb's table, derived via immunoSEQ multiplex PCR, lists solely in-frame clones and lacks some. Of 2,100,000 or so clones in the sample, roughly 95% were seen once. The gene calls are TRBV5-4 and TRBJ1-2; no firm D call. The receptor was isolated from a man aged 18 to 29 in good health. The sample taken for sequencing was naive CD4+ T cells sorted from blood. This sample's subset: CD45RA+ positively selected. CDR3 DNA sequence: TGTGCCAGCAGAGTGAGGGTAAATGGAGGCTACACCTTC. Its translation: CASRVRVNGGYTF.